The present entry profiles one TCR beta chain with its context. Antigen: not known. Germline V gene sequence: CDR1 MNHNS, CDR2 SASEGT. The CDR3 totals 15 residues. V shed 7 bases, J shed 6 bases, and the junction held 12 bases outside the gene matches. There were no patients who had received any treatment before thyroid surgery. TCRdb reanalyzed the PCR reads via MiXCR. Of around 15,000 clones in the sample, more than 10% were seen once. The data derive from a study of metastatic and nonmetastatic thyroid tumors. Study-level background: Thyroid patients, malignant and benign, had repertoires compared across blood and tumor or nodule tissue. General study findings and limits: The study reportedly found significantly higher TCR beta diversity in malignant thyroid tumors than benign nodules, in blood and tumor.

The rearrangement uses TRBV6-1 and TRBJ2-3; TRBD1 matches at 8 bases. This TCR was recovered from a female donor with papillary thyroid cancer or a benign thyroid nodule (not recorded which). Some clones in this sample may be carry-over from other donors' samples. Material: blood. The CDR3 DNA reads TGTGCCAGCATAGGTCGGGCAGGGGGCGCGGATACGCAGTATTTT. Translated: CASIGRAGGADTQYF.